A single TCR beta chain is shown here with its context. The antigen remains unidentified. The CDR3 has 13 residues. The germline V and J ends were trimmed by 2 bases and 5 bases, with 8 bases remaining between them. Per the germline V gene, CDR1 is SNHLY and CDR2 is FYNNEI. PCR primers comprised 60 Vbeta and 13 Jbeta primers. The method was immunoSEQ multiplex PCR; TCRdb's version includes in-frame clones alone and lacks a portion of them. The sample holds 200,000 or so clones; 78% are singletons and the top ten take 4.5% to 7.5%. The data stem from a study of cytomegalovirus exposure and HLA in healthy donors. Overall study context: Approximately 200 million T cells yielded 100 million or so unique TCR beta sequences in earlier analysis. Study-wide findings and caveats: Reports described diagnosis of cytomegalovirus status by the classifier as highly specific and sensitive. Sequence variants that were highly shared formed a cluster that was likely a sequencing artifact. Specificity for CMV antigens was confirmed in vitro for a few of the CMV-associated chains.

The chain uses TRBV2 and TRBJ2-3, with D possibly matching TRBD1 (6 bases). The receptor comes from a woman in her 30s in good health and CMV-seropositive. Sequenced material: PBMCs. The CDR3 reads CASSETGIDTQYF. For the CDR3, the DNA is TGTGCCAGCAGTGAAACAGGGATAGATACGCAGTATTTT. Based on the CDR3 plus reference TRBV2 and TRBJ2-3, the full variable domain is EPEVTQTPSHQVTQMGQEVILRCVPISNHLYFYWYRQILGQKVEFLVSFYNNEISEKSEIFDDQFSVERPDGSNFTLKIRSTKLEDSAMYFCASSETGIDTQYFGPGTRLTVL.